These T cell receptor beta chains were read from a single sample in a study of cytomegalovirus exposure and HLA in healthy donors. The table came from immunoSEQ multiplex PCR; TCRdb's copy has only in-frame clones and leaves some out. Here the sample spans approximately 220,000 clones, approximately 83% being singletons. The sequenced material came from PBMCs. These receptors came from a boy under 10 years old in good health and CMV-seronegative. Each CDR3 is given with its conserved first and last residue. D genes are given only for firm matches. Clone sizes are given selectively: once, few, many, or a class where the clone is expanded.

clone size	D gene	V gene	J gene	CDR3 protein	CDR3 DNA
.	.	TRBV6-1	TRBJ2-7	CANRAGSYAEQYF	TGTGCCAACAGGGCGGGTAGCTACGCGGAGCAGTACTTC
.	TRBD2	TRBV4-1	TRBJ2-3	CASSHNEGLAGAADTQYF	TGCGCCAGCAGCCACAACGAGGGACTAGCGGGGGCAGCAGATACGCAGTATTTT
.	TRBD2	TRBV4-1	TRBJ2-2	CASSSLPGTSGGANTGELFF	TGCGCCAGCAGCTCTCTCCCCGGGACTAGCGGGGGGGCGAACACCGGGGAGCTGTTTTTT
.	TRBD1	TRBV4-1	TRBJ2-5	CASSQGSDRAGTQYF	TGCGCCAGCAGCCAAGGATCAGACAGGGCTGGGACCCAGTACTTC
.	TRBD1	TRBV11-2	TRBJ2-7	CASSLYLTGGSYEQYF	TGTGCCAGCAGCCTCTACCTGACAGGGGGCTCCTACGAGCAGTACTTC
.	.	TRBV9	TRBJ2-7	CASSPVAGYEQYF	TGTGCCAGCAGCCCCGTTGCGGGCTACGAGCAGTACTTC
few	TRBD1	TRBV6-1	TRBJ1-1	CASQTTRGSTEAFF	TGTGCCAGCCAAACTACCAGGGGGAGCACTGAAGCTTTCTTT
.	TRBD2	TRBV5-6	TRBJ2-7	CASSSSGTSIPEQYF	TGTGCCAGCAGCTCCTCCGGGACTAGCATCCCCGAGCAGTACTTC
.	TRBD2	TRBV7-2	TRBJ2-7	CASSLILAGGEQYF	TGTGCCAGCAGCTTGATTTTAGCGGGAGGCGAGCAGTACTTC
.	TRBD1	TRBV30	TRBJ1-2	CAWSSPGQGYGYTF	TGTGCCTGGAGTTCTCCGGGACAGGGGTATGGCTACACCTTC
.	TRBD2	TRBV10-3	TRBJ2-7	CAISELAGAGDEQYF	TGTGCCATCAGTGAGCTGGCGGGAGCAGGCGACGAGCAGTACTTC
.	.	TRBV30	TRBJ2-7	CAWTRGALKVAYEQYF	TGTGCCTGGACCCGAGGAGCCTTGAAGGTAGCCTACGAGCAGTACTTC
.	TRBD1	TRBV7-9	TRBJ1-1	CASSLGTDRGAFF	TGTGCCAGCAGCTTGGGGACGGACAGGGGGGCTTTCTTT
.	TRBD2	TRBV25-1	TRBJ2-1	CASNGAGETNEQFF	TGTGCCAGCAATGGGGCGGGAGAGACAAATGAGCAGTTCTTC
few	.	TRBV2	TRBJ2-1	CATIGDYRNEQFF	TGTGCCACTATCGGAGACTACCGCAATGAGCAGTTCTTC
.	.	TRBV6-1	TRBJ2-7	CASSGTEPYEQYF	TGTGCCAGCAGCGGCACAGAACCCTACGAGCAGTACTTC
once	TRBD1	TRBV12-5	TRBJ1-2	CASGLEDRGDGYTF	TGTGCTAGTGGTTTGGAAGACAGGGGGGATGGCTACACCTTC
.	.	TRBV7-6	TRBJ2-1	CASSPQLGLKYNEQFF	TGTGCCAGCAGCCCACAACTCGGACTCAAATACAATGAGCAGTTCTTC
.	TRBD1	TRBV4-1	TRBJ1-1	CASSQVLRTGGFTEAFF	TGCGCCAGCAGCCAAGTCCTTAGGACAGGGGGCTTCACTGAAGCTTTCTTT
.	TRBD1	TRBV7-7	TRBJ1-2	CASRHWVDRGPPNYGYTF	TGTGCTAGCCGTCATTGGGTGGACAGGGGGCCCCCTAACTATGGCTACACCTTC
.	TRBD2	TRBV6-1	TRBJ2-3	CASSDPAGTSTDTQYF	TGTGCCAGCAGTGACCCAGCGGGGACTAGCACAGATACGCAGTATTTT
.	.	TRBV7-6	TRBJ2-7	CASSLAERLYEQYF	TGTGCCAGCAGCTTAGCCGAGAGGTTGTACGAGCAGTACTTC
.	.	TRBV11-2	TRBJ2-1	CASSYSSLQFF	TGTGCCAGCAGCTACTCCTCTCTTCAGTTCTTC
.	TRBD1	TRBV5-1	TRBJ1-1	CASSRGQPIVMNTEAFF	TGCGCCAGCAGCAGGGGACAGCCGATAGTGATGAACACTGAAGCTTTCTTT
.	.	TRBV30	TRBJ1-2	CAWSEWPAAGYTF	TGTGCCTGGAGTGAATGGCCAGCGGCGGGCTACACCTTC
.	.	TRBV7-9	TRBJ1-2	CASIRDKTNYGYTF	TGTGCCAGCATTCGGGACAAAACTAACTATGGCTACACCTTC
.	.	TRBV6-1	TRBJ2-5	CASRLVEGTQETQYF	TGTGCCAGCAGACTGGTGGAGGGGACCCAAGAGACCCAGTACTTC
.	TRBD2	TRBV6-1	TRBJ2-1	CASSGSGGGNEQFF	TGTGCCAGCAGTGGTAGCGGGGGGGGCAATGAGCAGTTCTTC
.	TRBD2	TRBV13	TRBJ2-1	CASSTGLAGVHEQFF	TGTGCCAGCAGCACGGGACTAGCGGGAGTGCATGAGCAGTTCTTC
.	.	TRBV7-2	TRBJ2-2	CASSSTTPGELFF	TGTGCCAGCAGTTCCACTACTCCCGGGGAGCTGTTTTTT
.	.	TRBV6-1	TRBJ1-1	CASSSPRTEAFF	TGTGCCAGCAGTTCGCCGAGGACTGAAGCTTTCTTT
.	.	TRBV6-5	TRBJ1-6	CASSYAHQDTPLHF	TGTGCCAGCAGTTACGCCCACCAGGACACACCCCTCCACTTT
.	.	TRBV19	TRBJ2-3	CASSISLAGTYTDTQYF	TGTGCCAGTAGTATCAGCCTGGCGGGTACTTACACAGATACGCAGTATTTT
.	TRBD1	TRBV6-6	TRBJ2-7	CASSSRTGDNEQYF	TGTGCCAGCAGTTCCCGGACAGGGGATAACGAGCAGTACTTC
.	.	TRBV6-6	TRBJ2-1	CASSYGGRSYNEQFF	TGTGCCAGCAGTTATGGGGGGAGGTCCTACAATGAGCAGTTCTTC
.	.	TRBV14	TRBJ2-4	CASSPDRNIQYF	TGTGCCAGCAGCCCAGACAGGAACATTCAGTACTTC
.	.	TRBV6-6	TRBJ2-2	CASSPRGGSNTGELFF	TGTGCCAGCAGTCCGCGAGGAGGTTCGAACACCGGGGAGCTGTTTTTT
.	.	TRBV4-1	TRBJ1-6	CASSQQNRDSPLHF	TGCGCCAGCAGCCAACAAAACAGGGATTCACCCCTCCACTTT
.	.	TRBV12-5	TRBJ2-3	CASGLVRLENRGSVTDTQYF	TGTGCTAGTGGTTTGGTTCGATTAGAGAACCGCGGTTCTGTCACAGATACGCAGTATTTT
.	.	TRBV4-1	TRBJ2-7	CASSQGLASVYEQYF	TGCGCCAGCAGCCAGGGGCTAGCGAGCGTCTACGAGCAGTACTTC